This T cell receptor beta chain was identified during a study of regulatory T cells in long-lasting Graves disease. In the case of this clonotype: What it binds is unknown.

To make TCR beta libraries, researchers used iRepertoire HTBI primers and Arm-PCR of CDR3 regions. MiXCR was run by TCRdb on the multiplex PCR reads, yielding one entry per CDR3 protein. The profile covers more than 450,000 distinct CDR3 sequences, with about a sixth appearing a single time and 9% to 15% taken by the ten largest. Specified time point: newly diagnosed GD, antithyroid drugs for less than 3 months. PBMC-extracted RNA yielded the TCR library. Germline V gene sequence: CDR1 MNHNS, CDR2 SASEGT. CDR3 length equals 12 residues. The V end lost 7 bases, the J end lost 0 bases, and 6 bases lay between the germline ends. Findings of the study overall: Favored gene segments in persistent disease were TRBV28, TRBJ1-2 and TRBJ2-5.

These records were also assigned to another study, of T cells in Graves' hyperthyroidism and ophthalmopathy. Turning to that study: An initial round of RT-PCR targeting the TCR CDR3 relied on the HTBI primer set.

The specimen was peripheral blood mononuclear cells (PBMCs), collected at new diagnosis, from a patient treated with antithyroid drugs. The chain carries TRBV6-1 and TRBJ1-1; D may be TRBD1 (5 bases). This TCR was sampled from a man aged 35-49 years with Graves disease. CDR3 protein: CASKGVNTEAFF. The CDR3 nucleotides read TGTGCCAGCAAAGGGGTGAACACTGAAGCTTTCTTT.